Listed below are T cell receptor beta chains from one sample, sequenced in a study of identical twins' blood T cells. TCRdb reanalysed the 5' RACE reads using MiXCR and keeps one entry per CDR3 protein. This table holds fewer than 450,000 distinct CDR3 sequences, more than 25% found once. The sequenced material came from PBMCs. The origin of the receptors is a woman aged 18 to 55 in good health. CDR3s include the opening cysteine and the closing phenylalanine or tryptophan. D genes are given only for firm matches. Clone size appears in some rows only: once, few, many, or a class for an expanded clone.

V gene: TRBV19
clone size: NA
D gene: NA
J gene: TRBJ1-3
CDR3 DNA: TGTGCCAGCTTCCTAGGACAGACCAAGACCCCAAGCTCTGGAAACACCATATATTTT
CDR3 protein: CASFLGQTKTPSSGNTIYF

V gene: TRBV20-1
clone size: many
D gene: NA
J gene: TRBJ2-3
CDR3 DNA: TGCAGTGCCCCGACTAGTTCTACGCAGTATTTT
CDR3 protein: CSAPTSSTQYF

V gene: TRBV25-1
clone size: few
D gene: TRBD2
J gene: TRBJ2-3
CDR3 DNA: TGTGCCAGCAGTGATTTAGCGGGGTTATCGGATACGCAGTATTTT
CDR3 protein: CASSDLAGLSDTQYF

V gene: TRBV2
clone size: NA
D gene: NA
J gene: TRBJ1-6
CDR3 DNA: TGTGCCAGCGATACCGGGACAACATATAATTCACCCCTCCACTTT
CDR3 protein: CASDTGTTYNSPLHF

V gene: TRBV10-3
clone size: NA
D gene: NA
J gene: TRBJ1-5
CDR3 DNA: TGTGCCATCAGTCCTCGGGGCCTCAATCAGCCCCAGCATTTT
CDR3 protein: CAISPRGLNQPQHF

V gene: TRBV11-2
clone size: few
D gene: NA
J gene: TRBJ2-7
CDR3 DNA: TGTGCCAGCAGCAGACGCCGCGGGACCAATTCCTACGAGCAGTACTTC
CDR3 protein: CASSRRRGTNSYEQYF

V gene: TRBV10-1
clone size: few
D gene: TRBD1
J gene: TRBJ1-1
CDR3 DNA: TGCGCCAGCAGTGAGTCGGACTTCAAGGGACAGTTGGTTGAAGCTTTCTTT
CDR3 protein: CASSESDFKGQLVEAFF

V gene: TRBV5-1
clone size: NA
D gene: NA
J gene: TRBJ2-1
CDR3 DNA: TGCGCCAGCGGCACGGACTACCTTAACAATGAGCAGTTCTTC
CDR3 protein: CASGTDYLNNEQFF

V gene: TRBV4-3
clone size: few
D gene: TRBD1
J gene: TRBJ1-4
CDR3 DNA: TGCGCCAGCAGCCCTCGGACAGGGGATGAAAAACTGTTTTTT
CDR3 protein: CASSPRTGDEKLFF

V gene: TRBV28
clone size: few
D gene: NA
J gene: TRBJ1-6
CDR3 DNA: TGTGCCAGCGTGAGAAACAATTCACCCCTCCACTTT
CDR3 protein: CASVRNNSPLHF

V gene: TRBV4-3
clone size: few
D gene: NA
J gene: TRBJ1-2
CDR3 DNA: TGCGCCAGCAGCCAAGGGCAGGAGTATGGCTACACCTTC
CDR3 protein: CASSQGQEYGYTF

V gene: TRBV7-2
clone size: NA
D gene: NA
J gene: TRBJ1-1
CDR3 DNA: TGTGCCAGCAGCTCATTCGGGTCAGGGACTGAAGCTTTCTTT
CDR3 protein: CASSSFGSGTEAFF

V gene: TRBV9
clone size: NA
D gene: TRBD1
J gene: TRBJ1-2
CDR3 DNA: TGTGCCAGCGGAGGGGACAGGGTTGGCTACACCTTC
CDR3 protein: CASGGDRVGYTF

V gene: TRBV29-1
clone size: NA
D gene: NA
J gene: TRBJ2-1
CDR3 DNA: TGCAGCGTAGACAAGGATGAGCAGTTCTTC
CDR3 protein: CSVDKDEQFF

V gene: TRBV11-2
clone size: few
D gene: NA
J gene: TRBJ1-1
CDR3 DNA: TGTGCCAGCAGCCCGGGTTCCGGGGCTTTCTTT
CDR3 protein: CASSPGSGAFF

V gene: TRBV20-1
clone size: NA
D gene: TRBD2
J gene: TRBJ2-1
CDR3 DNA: TGCAGTGCAACGGGAGGGCCAAATGAGCAGTTCTTC
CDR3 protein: CSATGGPNEQFF